The 8 T cell receptor beta chains presented below share a single source sample, sequenced in a study of cytomegalovirus exposure and HLA in healthy donors. A multiplex PCR was run with 60 Vbeta primers and 13 Jbeta primers. The method was immunoSEQ multiplex PCR; TCRdb's version includes in-frame clones alone and lacks a portion of them. The sample records some 120,000 clones, 55% to 75% being singletons. Sequencing input: PBMCs. These receptors were taken from a man aged 25-40 years in good health and CMV-seropositive.

Details on this clone: The junction and the germline gene differ at one end; a read error may be behind it. This chain connects TRBV7-9 to TRBJ2-7, with TRBD1 matching 9 bases. This CDR3 comprises 19 residues. The germline CDR1 and CDR2 sequences are SEHNR and FQNEAQ (reference sequence). The CDR3 spells CSSSLVFGQGITYTYEQYF. The CDR3 DNA reads TGTTCCAGCAGCTTGGTCTTCGGACAGGGGATCACCTATACCTACGAGCAGTACTTC.

This sequence joins TRBV2 and TRBJ2-1; 9 bases map to TRBD2. Trimming took 6 bases from V and 10 from J; bases not matched to a gene: 10. From germline, CDR1 is SNHLY and CDR2 FYNNEI. The CDR3 spans 14 residues. Here the CDR3 reads CASRLAGLSREQFF. CDR3 sequence (DNA): TGTGCCAGCAGACTAGCGGGTCTCAGTAGGGAGCAGTTCTTC.

V usage is TRBV4-1 and J usage is TRBJ1-4; no clear D gene. Germline V gives CDR1 MGHRA, CDR2 YSYEKL. The CDR3 contains 16 residues. Trimming shortened V by 4 bases and J by 8 bases, and 20 bases separated the two germline ends. The CDR3 DNA reads TGCGCCAGCAGCCTCCATCTCGGGCGAGAGGGCGAAAAACTGTTTTTT. Residues: CASSLHLGREGEKLFF.

This clone came up a few times. The chain has TRBV30 and TRBJ2-1, with 14 nucleotides matching TRBD2. V trimming: 3 bases; J trimming: 9 bases; junction bases outside the gene matches: 4. The germline V gene encodes CDR1 GTSNPN and CDR2 SVGIG (reference sequence). The length of the CDR3 is 14 residues. The CDR3 loop is CAWSAGTSGSEQFF. The CDR3 nucleotides read TGTGCCTGGAGCGCCGGGACTAGCGGGAGTGAGCAGTTCTTC.

J is TRBJ1-2 and V is TRBV4-3, with 11 bases fitting TRBD1. The V and J ends lost 0 bases and 9 bases, in that order; junction bases with no gene match: 6. The CDR3 has 15 residues. Germline V gives CDR1 LGHNA, CDR2 YSLEER. CDR3 in amino acids: CASSQEADRGLSYTF. The CDR3 DNA sequence: TGCGCCAGCAGCCAAGAGGCGGACAGGGGGCTTAGCTACACCTTC.

This clone was observed a single time. The rearrangement links TRBV5-1 to TRBJ2-5, with 7 bases fitting TRBD2. After removal of 3 bases from V and 5 bases from J, the junction contained 10 bases not matched to a gene. Germline-derived CDR1 and CDR2 are SGHRS and YFSETQ. The CDR3 is 15 amino acids. The CDR3 spells CASSSSGTPVETQYF. The CDR3 nucleotides read TGCGCCAGCAGCTCAAGCGGGACCCCCGTGGAGACCCAGTACTTC. The whole variable domain, remainder taken from reference TRBV5-1 and TRBJ2-5, is KAGVTQTPRYLIKTRGQQVTLSCSPISGHRSVSWYQQTPGQGLQFLFEYFSETQRNKGNFPGRFSGRQFSNSRSEMNVSTLELGDSALYLCASSSSGTPVETQYFGPGTRLLVL.

The chain is built from TRBV6-5 and TRBJ2-7; 10 bases are shared with TRBD1. J lost 5 bases, V lost 5 bases, and 9 bases had no gene match. This CDR3 is built from 15 residues. Germline values: CDR1 MNHEY, CDR2 SVGAGI. The DNA for the CDR3 is TGTGCCAGCAGTAACAGACAGGGGGCTATGGACGAGCAGTACTTC. This gives the protein CASSNRQGAMDEQYF.

The rearrangement links TRBV25-1 to TRBJ2-6, with D hard to call. V lost 3 bases and J 0 bases, leaving 9 bases between the germline ends. The CDR3 extends over 16 amino acids. Germline V gene lookup returns CDR1 MGHDK and CDR2 SYGVNS. The CDR3 here is CASSDSVNSGANVLTF. The DNA for the CDR3 is TGTGCCAGCAGTGACTCAGTCAACTCTGGGGCCAACGTCCTGACTTTC.